The rows below give T cell receptor beta chains drawn from one sample of a study of blood T cells in healthy people across ages. TCRdb reprocessed the 5' RACE reads via MiXCR and lists one record per CDR3 protein. Of almost 550,000 distinct CDR3 sequences detected, 24% appear once; the ten largest clones hold around 10%. The same sample was also studied in work on T cells of mothers and their children.

What was sequenced was blood. These receptors came from a boy between 10 and 17 years old in good health. Both conserved end residues are part of each CDR3. D genes are given only for firm matches. Clone sizes are given selectively: once, few, many, or a class where the clone is expanded.

TRBV24-1	NA	TRBJ2-1	NA	TGTGCCACCAGTGCTACCACGGGACTCAGCTACAATGAGCAGTTCTTC	CATSATTGLSYNEQFF
TRBV27	NA	TRBJ2-6	NA	TGTGCCAGCAGTCCATCCCTCGGTAAAGGGGCCAACGTCCTGACTTTC	CASSPSLGKGANVLTF
TRBV29-1	NA	TRBJ1-2	few	TGCAGCGTTGATAAGGACGGAGTAAACTATGGCTACACCTTC	CSVDKDGVNYGYTF
TRBV27	NA	TRBJ2-6	NA	TGTGCCAGCAGTATAACGGGGCGACGCCCTGGGGCCAACGTCCTGACTTTC	CASSITGRRPGANVLTF
TRBV27	TRBD1	TRBJ2-6	NA	TGTGCCAGCAGTTTATACCAGGGGGCCTCTGGGGCCAACGTCCTGACTTTC	CASSLYQGASGANVLTF
TRBV3-1	TRBD1	TRBJ2-5	few	TGTGCCAGCAGCCAAAGGTTCAGGGGGAGTCGTGAGACCCAGTACTTC	CASSQRFRGSRETQYF
TRBV5-1	NA	TRBJ2-5	NA	TGCGCCAGCAGCTTAACGTTGTCCGGGGGCGCGTTTTCCCTCCAAGAGACCCAGTACTTC	CASSLTLSGGAFSLQETQYF
TRBV10-3	NA	TRBJ2-5	many	TGTGCCATCAAGGTTGCAGGGCAAGAGACCCAGTACTTC	CAIKVAGQETQYF
TRBV6-5	NA	TRBJ1-2	NA	TGTGCCAGCAGTTACTTGGGGGTCGTCGGCTATGGCTACACCTTC	CASSYLGVVGYGYTF
TRBV7-2	NA	TRBJ2-5	NA	TGTGCCAGCAGCCCAAGTACAGGGAAGGCCCAGTACTTC	CASSPSTGKAQYF
TRBV6-5	TRBD2	TRBJ2-3	NA	TGTGCCAGCGGTTACGGGAGGGGCACAGATACGCAGTATTTT	CASGYGRGTDTQYF
TRBV12-2	NA	TRBJ1-1	few	TGTGCAAGTCGCTCGAAGCCGGGACAGGGAATGAACACTGAAGCTTTCTTT	CASRSKPGQGMNTEAFF
TRBV20-1	TRBD2	TRBJ2-3	NA	TGCAGTGCTAGAATAGCGGGCCACACAGATACGCAGTATTTT	CSARIAGHTDTQYF
TRBV7-9	NA	TRBJ2-7	few	TGTGCCAGCAGCTCAATTAGCGCATCCCCCTACGAGCAGTACTTC	CASSSISASPYEQYF
TRBV9	TRBD2	TRBJ2-3	few	TGTGCCAGCAGCCCGACGACTAGCAGTAGCACAGATACGCAGTATTTT	CASSPTTSSSTDTQYF
TRBV19	NA	TRBJ1-1	few	TGTGCCAGTAGTATCCTGAACACTGAAGCTTTCTTT	CASSILNTEAFF
TRBV27	TRBD2	TRBJ2-2	NA	TGTGCCAGCAGTTTATCGAACCCAACTAGCGCGCGGGTCACCGGGGAGCTGTTTTTT	CASSLSNPTSARVTGELFF
TRBV20-1	NA	TRBJ2-4	NA	TGCAGTGCTGGATTGACAGAGATCGTAAACATTCAGTACTTC	CSAGLTEIVNIQYF
TRBV30	TRBD1	TRBJ1-2	NA	TGTGCCTGGAGTATTGGACAGGGCGACTATGGCTACACCTTC	CAWSIGQGDYGYTF
TRBV9	NA	TRBJ2-2	few	TGTGCCAGCGCCCGACCGGAGAACACCGGGGAGCTGTTTTTT	CASARPENTGELFF
TRBV20-1	NA	TRBJ1-4	many	TGCAGTGCGAACCCTAGATTGTTGAATGAAAAACTGTTTTTT	CSANPRLLNEKLFF
TRBV7-9	NA	TRBJ2-3	many	TGTGCCAGCAGTCTTACCGGAGATACGCAGTATTTT	CASSLTGDTQYF
TRBV28	NA	TRBJ2-2	NA	TGTGCCAGCAGCCCGGGGCGAGTAGGACCCGGTGGCACCGGGGAGCCGTTTTTT	CASSPGRVGPGGTGEPFF
TRBV19	TRBD1	TRBJ2-1	NA	TGTGCCAGTAGGACAGGGCAAGAGGAGCAGTTCTTC	CASRTGQEEQFF
TRBV6-2/TRBV6-3	TRBD1	TRBJ2-1	few	TGTGCCAGCACTTACGGGACAGGGGTCAACGAGCAGTTCTTC	CASTYGTGVNEQFF